Here is one T cell receptor beta chain with its context. What it binds is not known. These data belong to a study of a mutant IDH1 vaccine in newly diagnosed glioma. The overall study: Treated patients had a mean age of about 44 years and a sex split that was roughly 60% male and about 40% female.

The trim removed 0 bases at V and 2 bases at J, leaving 6 bases unmatched. The CDR3 has 16 amino acids. Germline CDR1 SGHRS, CDR2 YFSETQ. Whole-study findings and limits: A vaccine-induced immune response developed in 90% to 95% of the patients.

Time point noted: baseline, week 1 (first vaccination visit). Stated treatment: pre-vaccination baseline after standard-of-care therapy. Sequencing used immunoSEQ multiplex PCR; TCRdb keeps in-frame clones, though not all of them. The sample has 90,000 to 100,000 clones, about 90% seen once. The sequencing here drew on PBMCs, taken from a glioma patient treated with radiotherapy, temozolomide or both. The J gene is TRBJ1-2, the V gene TRBV5-1; 8 bases are a match to TRBD1. This receptor was identified in a woman between 50 and 59 years old with glioma. The CDR3 region is CASSLVGGTGNYGYTF. The CDR3 bases are TGCGCCAGCAGCTTGGTTGGAGGGACAGGCAACTATGGCTACACCTTC.